Shown below are 13 T cell receptor beta chains from a single sample sequenced in a study of cytomegalovirus exposure and HLA in healthy donors (dated by TCRdb to the late 2010s). The library was prepared using the immunoSEQ multiplex PCR assay. TCRdb carries this immuneACCESS record with in-frame sequences only. Its versions omit some clonotypes, under half of them owing to an unresolved V gene in the studies checked, with the rest unexplained. The sample table contains about 200,000 clones; only one count was recorded for 80% to 90% of them. The ten top clones hold roughly 13% of the sample. The specimen sequenced was PBMCs. These receptors were collected from a woman aged 30 to 39 in good health and CMV-seropositive.

The chain is built from TRBV18 and TRBJ1-1, with D uncertain. Germline values: CDR1 KGHSH, CDR2 LQKENI. Trimming left V 2 bases short and J 0 bases short, with 10 bases between. This CDR3 comprises 15 residues. The CDR3 DNA is TGTGCCAGCTCACCAGCGGGCACGGTGAACACTGAAGCTTTCTTT. The encoded protein is CASSPAGTVNTEAFF.

The V call is TRBV5-6, the J call TRBJ1-4, with a weak D call TRBD1 (6 bases). Trimming shortened V by 0 bases and J by 4 bases, and 7 bases separated the two germline ends. The germline gives CDR1 SGHDT, CDR2 YYEEEE. The CDR3 runs 14 residues. The CDR3 here is CASSLAGVNEKLFF. CDR3 DNA: TGTGCCAGCAGCTTGGCAGGGGTTAATGAAAAACTGTTTTTT.

The rearrangement uses TRBV15 and TRBJ1-4, with D possibly being TRBD1 (6 bases). Germline V gene sequence: CDR1 LNHNV, CDR2 YYDKDF (reference sequence). CDR3 length: 14 residues. Trimming removed 3 bases from V and 8 bases from J, with 13 bases in between. The CDR3 sequence is CATSSRDKIEKLFF. The CDR3, as DNA: TGTGCCACCAGCAGTAGGGACAAGATAGAAAAACTGTTTTTT.

The chain carries TRBV7-2 and TRBJ2-2; possible D gene TRBD2, 7 bases. CDR1 and CDR2 from the germline V gene are SGHTA and FQGNSA. The CDR3 sequence is 14 residues long. Deletions cut 1 base from V and 6 bases from J, with 9 bases between. The CDR3 is CASSLVRGPGELFF. Written as DNA, the CDR3 is TGTGCCAGCAGCTTAGTGCGGGGGCCCGGGGAGCTGTTTTTT.

This chain connects TRBV11-2 to TRBJ1-1; 9 bases agree with TRBD1. The CDR3 contains 13 residues. CDR1 and CDR2 from the germline V gene are SGHAT and FQNNGV. V was pared by 6 bases and J by 10 bases, with 9 bases of the junction left unmatched. The DNA for the CDR3 is TGTGCCAGCAGATTGAGGACAGGGGTGGCAGCTTTCTTT. Its protein is CASRLRTGVAAFF.

The chain is built from TRBV2 and TRBJ1-4; TRBD1 aligns across 10 bases. The V gene's germline CDR1 is SNHLY and CDR2 FYNNEI. The junction had 3 bases not matched to a gene; V was cut back by 6 bases and J by 5 bases. The CDR3 loop spans 14 amino acids. As DNA, the CDR3 is TGTGCCAGCAGCGGGACAGGGGTAAATGAAAAACTGTTTTTT. It is translated as CASSGTGVNEKLFF.

V is TRBV13 and J is TRBJ2-1, with 9 nucleotides matching TRBD1. J lost 6 bases, V lost 1 base, and 10 bases had no gene match. The CDR3 has 17 amino acids. Per the germline V gene, CDR1 is PRHDT and CDR2 is FYEKMQ (reference sequence). The CDR3 here is CASSLDLDRGGSNEQFF. The CDR3 nucleotides are TGTGCCAGCAGCTTAGATCTGGACAGGGGAGGCTCCAATGAGCAGTTCTTC.

V usage is TRBV18 and J usage is TRBJ2-7, with 7 positions matching TRBD1. Germline trimming cut 2 bases from V and 6 bases from J; bases unmatched to any gene: 7. The CDR3 sequence is 14 residues long. Germline CDR1 reads KGHSH; CDR2 reads LQKENI. CDR3 sequence: CASSPESRGSEQYF. In DNA form, the CDR3 reads TGTGCCAGCTCACCAGAATCCAGGGGGAGCGAGCAGTACTTC.

The chain employs TRBV5-6 and TRBJ2-7; 10 positions match TRBD2. This CDR3 is built from 14 residues. The germline V gene encodes CDR1 SGHDT and CDR2 YYEEEE. V lost 2 bases and J lost 5; bases outside the gene matches: 4. The CDR3 coding sequence is TGTGCCAGCAGCTTCCTAGCGGGAGTAAACGAGCAGTACTTC. It specifies CASSFLAGVNEQYF.

V and J are TRBV7-3 and TRBJ2-5; D gene unclear. The CDR3 runs to 13 residues. Germline-derived CDR1 and CDR2 are SGHTA and FQGTGA. Trimming stripped 2 bases from V and 5 bases from J, with 9 bases between. CDR3: CASSLSRWETQYF. The CDR3 bases are TGTGCCAGCAGCTTATCGAGGTGGGAGACCCAGTACTTC. Full variable domain (outside the CDR3, taken from reference TRBV7-3 and TRBJ2-5): GAGVSQTPSNKVTEKGKYVELRCDPISGHTALYWYRQSLGQGPEFLIYFQGTGAADDSGLPNDRFFAVRPEGSVSTLKIQRTERGDSAVYLCASSLSRWETQYFGPGTRLLVL.

The chain employs TRBV4-1 and TRBJ2-5; TRBD2 matches 8 bases. The V gene end was trimmed by 2 bases and the J gene end by 4 bases; junction bases not matched to a gene: 12. The CDR3 loop spans 17 amino acids. Per the germline V gene, CDR1 is MGHRA and CDR2 is YSYEKL. Written as DNA, the CDR3 is TGCGCCAGCAGCCAAAAGGCGAGCGGGAGCCCAGGAGAGACCCAGTACTTC. Translation: CASSQKASGSPGETQYF.

This chain uses TRBV5-5 with TRBJ2-7; 8 nucleotides align to TRBD2. Germline CDR1 is SGHKS and CDR2 is YYEKEE (reference sequence). This CDR3 is 14 amino acids long. The trim removed 2 bases at V and 3 bases at J, leaving 4 bases unmatched. The CDR3 DNA reads TGTGCCAGCAGCTTACGGGAGGGCCACTACGAGCAGTACTTC. Its translation: CASSLREGHYEQYF.

The chain joins TRBV10-2 to TRBJ2-1; D might be TRBD2 (6 bases). Germline CDR1 reads WSHSY; CDR2 reads SAAADI. V dropped 2 bases and J dropped 8 bases, with 16 bases sitting between them. This CDR3 contains 15 residues. The CDR3 here is CASSESATSRDEQFF. The CDR3 DNA follows: TGCGCCAGCAGTGAGAGCGCGACTAGTCGCGATGAGCAGTTCTTC.